The 10 T cell receptor beta chains below come from one sample, sequenced in a study of glioma-infiltrating T cells. Amplification of TCR alpha and beta CDR3 regions from RNA used iRepertoire nested multiplex PCR. Each CDR3 protein gets one entry after TCRdb re-called the multiplex PCR reads with MiXCR. Altogether around 190,000 distinct CDR3 sequences are present, more than 30% being singletons, with the ten largest covering 20% to 25%. The sequencing sample was made of glioma tissue, nonneoplastic brain tissue, or PBMCs (not recorded which). Receptor source: a human donor with low-grade glioma or glioblastoma, undergoing nonglioma brain surgery, or in good health (not recorded which).

Turning to this clonotype: Being one base from a much bigger clone, this may be a read error. The rearrangement links TRBV11-2 to TRBJ1-1; 12 bases map to TRBD1. The germline V gene has CDR1 SGHAT and CDR2 FQNNGV. There are 19 residues in the CDR3. DNA for the CDR3: TGTGCCAGGAGCTTTCCTACGGGACAGGGGGCGAATGGGAACACTGAAGCTTTCTTT. It specifies CARSFPTGQGANGNTEAFF. The full variable domain, with the rest looked up from reference TRBV11-2 and TRBJ1-1, is EAGVAQSPRYKIIEKRQSVAFWCNPISGHATLYWYQQILGQGPKLLIQFQNNGVVDDSQLPKDRFSAERLKGVDSTLKIQPAKLEDSAVYLCARSFPTGQGANGNTEAFFGQGTRLTVV.

V gene TRBV4-1 combines with J gene TRBJ2-1; 11 bases are shared with TRBD1. J gave up 4 bases and V 0 bases, and 11 bases lay outside the gene matches. The CDR3 runs 19 residues. CDR1 is MGHRA and CDR2 is YSYEKL in the germline V gene. The DNA for the CDR3 is TGCGCCAGCAGCCAAGACCCTTCTACGGACAGGGGGCTTTACAATGAGCAGTTCTTC. It translates to CASSQDPSTDRGLYNEQFF.

This clonotype was seen many times. The rearrangement uses TRBV6-5 and TRBJ2-1; no firm D call. Per germline, CDR1 MNHEY and CDR2 SVGAGI. The CDR3 totals 13 residues. Between the trimmed V and J ends, which lost 0 bases and 5 bases, there was a span of 5 bases. Written as DNA, the CDR3 is TGTGCCAGCAGTTACTCCCCGGACAATGAGCAGTTCTTC. Translating it yields CASSYSPDNEQFF.

Many counts were recorded for this clonotype. CDR3 DNA: TGTGCCAGCAGTGGGACCTTGCCCCAGCATTTT. This translates into CASSGTLPQHF. The rearrangement joins TRBV28 to TRBJ1-5; D might be TRBD1 (5 bases). CDR1 is MDHEN and CDR2 is SYDVKM in the germline V gene. The CDR3 runs to 11 residues. Trimming left V 5 bases short and J 9 bases short, with 8 bases between.

As regards this clonotype: This may stem from a read error, because a much larger clone lies one nucleotide away. The chain recombines TRBV7-2 with TRBJ1-3; no reliable D call. The CDR3 loop spans 16 amino acids. Germline-derived CDR1 and CDR2 are SGHTA and FQGNSA. CDR3 sequence reads: CASSLSSWASGDTIYF. The CDR3 DNA sequence: TGTGCCAGCAGCTTAAGTTCTTGGGCTTCTGGAGACACCATATATTTT.

This clonotype has more than one count but fewer than ten. This sequence joins TRBV7-8 and TRBJ2-7; 7 nucleotides agree with TRBD2. The CDR3 is made up of 19 amino acids. Germline values: CDR1 SGHVS, CDR2 FQNEAQ. The ends lost 3 bases at V and 0 bases at J; junction bases unmatched: 17. For the CDR3, the DNA is TGTGCCAGCAGCTTGAGCGGGACCGGAGGGTGGTCAAGCTCCTACGAGCAGTACTTC. Its protein is CASSLSGTGGWSSSYEQYF.

The chain carries TRBV12-3 or TRBV12-4 and TRBJ1-5; perhaps TRBD1 as D (6 bases). Trimming left V 6 bases short and J 2 bases short, with 20 bases between. CDR3 length: 17 residues. The CDR3, as DNA: TGTGCCAGCAGCCAAGATCCCCCCAGGGGTGGCAATCAGCCCCAGCATTTT. This translates into CASSQDPPRGGNQPQHF.

The rearrangement links TRBV20-1 to TRBJ1-2; 9 nucleotides line up with TRBD1. The trim removed 5 bases at V and 4 bases at J, leaving 8 bases unmatched. This CDR3 region has 14 residues. Germline CDR1 reads DFQATT; CDR2 reads SNEGSKA (reference sequence). The CDR3 region has the DNA TGCAGTGCTTTAGGACAGGGGACAATCTATGGCTACACCTTC. Residues: CSALGQGTIYGYTF.

Ten or more counts support this clonotype. This chain connects TRBV6-2 or TRBV6-3 to TRBJ2-1, with 8 bases identical to TRBD1. With V trimmed by 6 bases and J by 4 bases, 5 bases remained unmatched. The germline V gene has CDR1 MNHEY and CDR2 SVGEGT. The CDR3 has 14 amino acids. The CDR3 sequence: CASRWTGLYNEQFF. The CDR3 DNA is TGTGCCAGCAGGTGGACAGGGTTATACAATGAGCAGTTCTTC.

As for this clonotype: Given the absence of the conserved phenylalanine or tryptophan at the CDR3 end, a read error is likely. The CDR3: CSVRRQSQETQYL. CDR3 sequence (DNA): TGCAGCGTCCGACGGCAGTCTCAAGAGACCCAGTACCTC. The J gene is TRBJ2-5, the V gene TRBV29-1; D call uncertain. The V end lost 6 bases, the J end lost 2 bases, and 13 bases lay between the germline ends. There are 13 residues in the CDR3. Looked up from germline, CDR1 is SQVTM and CDR2 is ANQGSEA.